Below are 25 T cell receptor beta chains sequenced from a single sample in a study of beta chain features in type 1 diabetes. Notes on the study in general: TCRB CDR3s from Type 1 diabetes patients were moderately but significantly shorter in all four CD4+ subsets.

Their antigens remain unidentified. The study reverse transcribed the entire isolated RNA, so it sequenced expressed TCRB transcripts. The table came from immunoSEQ multiplex PCR; TCRdb's copy has only in-frame clones and leaves some out. The table records about 280,000 clones, over 12% of them present only once. Sequencing input: naive CD4+ T cells from blood. Receptors originate from a man aged 18-30 years with type 1 diabetes.

This sequence joins TRBV30 and TRBJ2-5; D gene uncertain. CDR3 size: 14 residues. Germline lookup yields CDR1 GTSNPN and CDR2 SVGIG (reference sequence). V dropped 0 bases and J dropped 5 bases, with 13 bases sitting between them. CDR3 protein: CAWSVPSLMETQYF. The CDR3, as DNA: TGTGCCTGGAGTGTACCTAGTTTGATGGAGACCCAGTACTTC.

This clone was detected only a few times. The chain recombines TRBV7-2 with TRBJ2-2; the D is unclear. There are 16 residues in the CDR3. V was pared by 2 bases and J by 6 bases, with 16 bases between. Germline assignment: CDR1 SGHTA and CDR2 FQGNSA. The CDR3 here is CASSLLREIAAGELFF. DNA of the CDR3: TGTGCCAGCAGCTTATTGCGAGAGATTGCGGCCGGGGAGCTGTTTTTT.

This clone has just a few counts. J is TRBJ2-7 and V is TRBV6-1; D perhaps matches TRBD2 (6 bases). The V end was cut by 1 base, the J end by 4 bases, with 8 bases between. Germline CDR1 MNHNS, CDR2 SASEGT. The CDR3 length is 13 residues. CDR3 loop: CASSEGGLYEQYF. Written as DNA, the CDR3 is TGTGCCAGCAGTGAAGGGGGACTTTACGAGCAGTACTTC.

CDR3 amino acids: CASQGTGGGLGTGELFF. CDR3 nucleotide sequence: TGCGCCAGCCAGGGGACAGGAGGAGGACTTGGCACCGGGGAGCTGTTTTTT. This chain connects TRBV5-1 to TRBJ2-2, with 8 positions matching TRBD1. Germline CDR1 and CDR2: SGHRS and YFSETQ. The V gene end was trimmed by 7 bases and the J gene end by 4 bases; junction bases not matched to a gene: 15. This CDR3 has 17 amino acids.

The chain joins TRBV6-5 to TRBJ2-7, with 7 bases lining up with TRBD1. V shed 6 bases, J shed 6 bases, and the junction held 11 bases outside the gene matches. The CDR3 is 14 amino acids. Germline CDR1 is MNHEY and CDR2 is SVGAGI. Here the CDR3 reads CASRRMTGSREQYF. Here the CDR3 DNA reads TGTGCCAGCAGACGGATGACAGGGTCCCGCGAGCAGTACTTC.

J is TRBJ2-1 and V is TRBV7-9, with D unclear. The CDR3 spans 15 residues. The germline CDR1 and CDR2 sequences are SEHNR and FQNEAQ (reference sequence). The ends were cut back, 4 bases at V and 0 bases at J, with 10 bases in the middle. This CDR3 reads CASSSSLRSYNEQFF. As DNA, the CDR3 is TGTGCCAGCAGCTCATCTTTGCGCTCCTACAATGAGCAGTTCTTC.

This clone was seen a few times. The genes are TRBV28 and TRBJ1-5; D unresolved. V was clipped by 2 bases and J by 4 bases, with 9 bases between them. Germline V gene sequence: CDR1 MDHEN, CDR2 SYDVKM. The CDR3 covers 14 residues. CDR3 DNA: TGTGCCAGCAGTTTAACGGGGATAAATCAGCCCCAGCATTTT. Translated, it gives CASSLTGINQPQHF.

The V gene is TRBV21-1, the J gene TRBJ1-1; TRBD1 is taken as the D call from the table, unchecked against the DNA. TRBV21-1 is a pseudogene segment. This CDR3 has 12 residues. CDR3 in amino acids: CASSTQCTEAFF. DNA for the CDR3: TGTGCCAGCAGTACACAGTGCACTGAAGCTTTCTTT.

The chain combines TRBV2 with TRBJ2-2; 8 bases map to TRBD1. Trimming cost V 4 bases and J 2 bases; bases outside gene matches: 3. The CDR3 is made up of 15 amino acids. The germline gives CDR1 SNHLY, CDR2 FYNNEI. CDR3 protein: CASSGGQGNTGELFF. As DNA, the CDR3 is TGTGCCAGCAGTGGAGGACAGGGAAACACCGGGGAGCTGTTTTTT. The full variable domain, completed using reference TRBV2 and TRBJ2-2, is EPEVTQTPSHQVTQMGQEVILRCVPISNHLYFYWYRQILGQKVEFLVSFYNNEISEKSEIFDDQFSVERPDGSNFTLKIRSTKLEDSAMYFCASSGGQGNTGELFFGEGSRLTVL.

This chain joins TRBV6-6 and TRBJ2-1; D remains unclear. Looked up from germline, CDR1 is MNHNY and CDR2 is SVGAGI (reference sequence). This CDR3 spans 14 amino acids. Trimming shortened V by 6 bases and J by 0 bases, and 9 bases separated the two germline ends. The CDR3 protein is CASRVTYSYNEQFF. CDR3 nucleotides: TGTGCCAGCAGGGTCACATACTCCTACAATGAGCAGTTCTTC.

This clone has more than one count but fewer than ten. The rearrangement joins TRBV5-1 to TRBJ1-1; D remains unclear. Germline V CDR1 and CDR2: SGHRS, YFSETQ. The length of the CDR3 is 15 residues. Between the trimmed V and J ends, which lost 4 bases and 5 bases, there was a span of 18 bases. The CDR3 protein is CASSPNSGERTEAFF. In DNA, the CDR3 is TGCGCCAGCAGCCCAAATTCGGGTGAAAGGACTGAAGCTTTCTTT.

The rearrangement joins TRBV19 to TRBJ1-2; D not resolved. The CDR3 is 13 residues long. Germline V gene data show CDR1 as LNHDA and CDR2 as SQIVND (reference sequence). The V end was cut by 3 bases, the J end by 8 bases, with 13 bases between. The CDR3 sequence: CASSMDVSGGYTF. CDR3 DNA: TGTGCCAGTAGTATGGACGTCTCGGGAGGCTACACCTTC.

The V call is TRBV7-9, the J call TRBJ2-3, with no clear D. With 4 bases removed from V and 6 bases from J, the gap between germline ends came to 8 bases. Per germline, CDR1 SEHNR and CDR2 FQNEAQ (reference sequence). This CDR3 is built from 12 residues. CDR3 nucleotide sequence: TGTGCCAGCAGCTGGGTAGCCGATACGCAGTATTTT. It yields the protein CASSWVADTQYF.

In its sample, this clone was seen a few times. The rearrangement links TRBV5-1 to TRBJ2-3, with 7 positions matching TRBD2. CDR1 and CDR2 (germline): SGHRS, YFSETQ. Trimming removed 3 bases from V and 4 bases from J; junction bases left unmatched: 14. There are 17 residues in the CDR3. This chain's CDR3 is CASSSGRRTRTSDTQYF. The CDR3 DNA is TGCGCCAGCAGCTCGGGACGAAGGACTAGAACTTCAGATACGCAGTATTTT.

This chain links TRBV2 with TRBJ1-3, with 8 bases fitting TRBD1. This CDR3 has 14 residues. CDR1 and CDR2 from the germline V gene are SNHLY and FYNNEI. J lost 2 bases, V lost 4 bases, and 1 base had no gene match. Here the CDR3 reads CASSATGAGNTIYF. The CDR3 nucleotides are TGTGCCAGCAGTGCGACAGGGGCTGGAAACACCATATATTTT.

This chain joins TRBV15 and TRBJ2-1; TRBD1 is a possible D gene (6 bases). In germline, CDR1 is LNHNV, CDR2 YYDKDF (reference sequence). Trimming stripped 0 bases from V and 0 bases from J, with 9 bases between. This CDR3 has 16 residues. The CDR3 reads CATSREGGFSYNEQFF. CDR3 bases: TGTGCCACCAGCAGAGAAGGGGGATTCTCCTACAATGAGCAGTTCTTC.

This clone was found a few times. The J gene is TRBJ2-7, the V gene TRBV18, with D hard to call. V gave up 2 bases and J gave up 0 bases, with 11 bases separating them. CDR3 length: 15 residues. CDR1 KGHSH and CDR2 LQKENI come from the germline V gene. CDR3 DNA sequence: TGTGCCAGCTCACCAGCTCCGTCCAGCTCCTACGAGCAGTACTTC. Amino acid sequence: CASSPAPSSSYEQYF.

The V call is TRBV9, the J call TRBJ2-2; 9 nucleotides match TRBD2. J was trimmed by 0 bases and V by 0 bases; bases with no gene match: 3. Per germline, CDR1 SGDLS and CDR2 YYNGEE. The CDR3 consists of 17 residues. This chain's CDR3 is CASSVVPSGTNTGELFF. The CDR3 DNA reads as TGTGCCAGCAGCGTAGTTCCTAGCGGGACGAACACCGGGGAGCTGTTTTTT.

This clone appeared once. This chain links TRBV28 with TRBJ1-2; D gene unclear. CDR3 size: 14 residues. V was cut by 7 bases and J by 0 bases, with 12 bases left in between. CDR1 MDHEN and CDR2 SYDVKM come from the germline V gene. CDR3 residues: CASNLPSANYGYTF. CDR3 in DNA: TGTGCCAGCAACCTCCCTTCAGCTAACTATGGCTACACCTTC.

The rearrangement joins TRBV7-9 to TRBJ2-5; D ambiguous. V lost 7 bases, J lost 4 bases, and 10 bases lay in between. Germline CDR1 and CDR2: SEHNR and FQNEAQ (reference sequence). The CDR3 has 12 residues. The CDR3 is CASTSVGETQYF. The CDR3 nucleotides are TGTGCCAGCACTTCAGTTGGAGAGACCCAGTACTTC.

As regards this clone: Other nucleotide sequences from this sample produce the same CDR3. The chain couples TRBV5-1 to TRBJ2-5, with 10 bases that match TRBD1. The trim removed 4 bases at V and 2 bases at J, leaving 5 bases unmatched. CDR1 and CDR2 (germline): SGHRS, YFSETQ. This CDR3 region has 15 residues. CDR3: CASSLTGGPQETQYF. CDR3 nucleotide sequence: TGCGCCAGCAGCCTGACAGGGGGCCCACAAGAGACCCAGTACTTC.

The rearrangement joins TRBV7-7 to TRBJ2-2; 15 bases match TRBD2. Trimming took 5 bases from V and 4 from J; bases not matched to a gene: 2. This CDR3 is 16 amino acids long. From germline, CDR1 is SSHAT and CDR2 FNYEAQ (reference sequence). CDR3 DNA sequence: TGTGCCAGCAGCCTGGGACTAGCGGGGGGCACCGGGGAGCTGTTTTTT. This encodes CASSLGLAGGTGELFF.

V is TRBV7-2 and J is TRBJ2-7; 10 bases are a match to TRBD2. Trimming took 5 bases from V and 5 from J; bases not matched to a gene: 6. The CDR3 is 14 residues long. Germline V gives CDR1 SGHTA, CDR2 FQGNSA. For the CDR3, the DNA is TGTGCCAGCAGCGCCCTAGCGGGAGTTAACGAGCAGTACTTC. This codes for CASSALAGVNEQYF.

A few counts support this clone. The rearrangement links TRBV28 to TRBJ2-3; perhaps TRBD2 as D (6 bases). Germline loops: CDR1 MDHEN, CDR2 SYDVKM. The ends were cut back, 5 bases at V and 7 bases at J, with 19 bases in the middle. The CDR3 is 15 amino acids. The CDR3 bases are TGTGCCAGCAGTGGTCAGCGGGTCTTCTCACATACGCAGTATTTT. Amino acids: CASSGQRVFSHTQYF. Full variable domain (rest looked up from reference TRBV28 and TRBJ2-3): DVKVTQSSRYLVKRTGEKVFLECVQDMDHENMFWYRQDPGLGLRLIYFSYDVKMKEKGDIPEGYSVSREKKERFSLILESASTNQTSMYLCASSGQRVFSHTQYFGPGTRLTVL.

This clone was seen a handful of times. The V and J genes are TRBV5-1 and TRBJ2-7, with D perhaps matching TRBD2 (5 bases). CDR1 is SGHRS, CDR2 YFSETQ, per germline. V lost 0 bases and J 3 bases, leaving 13 bases between the germline ends. The CDR3 totals 15 residues. CDR3 coding DNA: TGCGCCAGCAGCTTGGCTGCTCTAGGGAGCTACGAGCAGTACTTC. Translation gives CASSLAALGSYEQYF. The full variable domain, with the rest looked up from reference TRBV5-1 and TRBJ2-7, is KAGVTQTPRYLIKTRGQQVTLSCSPISGHRSVSWYQQTPGQGLQFLFEYFSETQRNKGNFPGRFSGRQFSNSRSEMNVSTLELGDSALYLCASSLAALGSYEQYFGPGTRLTVT.